One and the same sample provided the 10 T cell receptor beta chains below, sequenced in a study of T cell repertoires in cytomegalovirus infection. One entry per CDR3 protein, called by TCRdb with MiXCR from the reads. Of about 830,000 distinct CDR3 sequences in the sample, roughly 33% are singletons; the top ten hold over 10%. The antigens for these receptors are not known. Sequencing used cultured CD8+ T cells from PBMCs, obtained from culture after CMV antigen stimulation. The receptors originated from a human donor in good health (CMV status not recorded). Some clones in this sample may be carry-over from other donors' samples.

The chain uses TRBV7-9 and TRBJ1-2, with D hard to call. The V end lost 5 bases, the J end lost 0 bases, and 13 bases lay between the germline ends. The germline V gene has CDR1 SEHNR and CDR2 FQNEAQ (reference sequence). The CDR3 has 15 amino acids. In DNA form, the CDR3 reads TGTGCCAGCAGCCCCCCTAGAAAGACTAACTATGGCTACACCTTC. It translates to CASSPPRKTNYGYTF.

The sample holds a few counts of this clonotype. The chain couples TRBV6-5 to TRBJ2-3; perhaps D is TRBD1 or TRBD2 (5 bases each). Looked up from germline, CDR1 is MNHEY and CDR2 is SVGAGI. The V and J ends lost 6 bases and 2 bases respectively, with 21 bases between them. This CDR3 has 17 amino acids. CDR3 residues: CASSHRGAVSYTDTQYF. CDR3 coding DNA: TGTGCCAGCAGCCATCGAGGGGCAGTATCGTACACAGATACGCAGTATTTT.

The table lists this clonotype with many counts. The chain carries TRBV7-8 and TRBJ1-6, with no clear D. V was cut by 4 bases and J by 9 bases, with 19 bases left in between. The germline V gene encodes CDR1 SGHVS and CDR2 FQNEAQ. The CDR3 loop spans 16 amino acids. CDR3 DNA sequence: TGTGCCAGCAGCTCGACTACGATTAGTAACCTTTCACCCCTCCACTTT. Translation gives CASSSTTISNLSPLHF.

This clonotype came up a few times. J is TRBJ1-1 and V is TRBV27, with D unclear. The CDR3 sequence is 13 residues long. Between the trimmed V and J ends, which lost 2 bases and 4 bases, there was a span of 8 bases. Germline V gives CDR1 MNHEY, CDR2 SMNVEV (reference sequence). CDR3 sequence reads: CASSLDRSTEAFF. DNA of the CDR3: TGTGCCAGCAGTTTAGATCGCTCCACTGAAGCTTTCTTT.

The sample holds a few counts of this clonotype. J is TRBJ1-2 and V is TRBV12-5; possible D gene TRBD1, 6 bases. The CDR3 runs 14 residues. Germline CDR1 LGHNT, CDR2 FRNRAP. Trimming removed 1 base from V and 1 base from J, with 7 bases in between. Here the CDR3 DNA reads TGTGCTAGTGGTTTGGGACAGGTTAACTATGGCTACACCTTC. Amino acid sequence: CASGLGQVNYGYTF.

This chain links TRBV2 with TRBJ2-7; either TRBD1 or TRBD2 may supply D (5 bases each). Between the trimmed V and J ends, which lost 4 bases and 5 bases, there was a span of 18 bases. The CDR3 sequence is 15 residues long. Germline V CDR1 and CDR2: SNHLY, FYNNEI. The CDR3 sequence: CASSGYRDLFNEQYF. The CDR3 DNA is TGTGCCAGCAGTGGCTACCGGGACCTTTTCAACGAGCAGTACTTC.

This clonotype was seen a handful of times. The CDR3 nucleotides read TGTGCCAGCAGCCCTCGGGCCCTTAGCAATCAGCCCCAGCATTTT. Translating gives CASSPRALSNQPQHF. The chain is built from TRBV7-2 and TRBJ1-5; D gene uncertain. The CDR3 sequence is 15 residues long. The V gene lost 5 bases and the J gene lost 0 bases, with 11 bases spanning the gap. From germline, CDR1 is SGHTA and CDR2 FQGNSA.

The CDR3 DNA follows: TGCGTCAGCAGCCAAATAGCGGTGCCTACCTACGAGCAGTACGTC. Translation: CVSSQIAVPTYEQYV. This sequence joins TRBV4-1 and TRBJ2-7; D is possibly TRBD2 (6 bases). Germline assignment: CDR1 MGHRA and CDR2 YSYEKL. CDR3 size: 15 residues.

The V gene is TRBV7-3, the J gene TRBJ2-1, with D possibly TRBD2 on 7 matching bases. V was trimmed by 4 bases and J by 6 bases, leaving 13 bases between them. The CDR3 has 14 amino acids. Germline V gene lookup returns CDR1 SGHTA and CDR2 FQGTGA. The CDR3 sequence is CASSSWGGSNEQFF. CDR3 nucleotide sequence: TGTGCCAGCAGCTCCTGGGGGGGCTCCAATGAGCAGTTCTTC.

V gene TRBV5-1 combines with J gene TRBJ1-5; tentative D call: TRBD1 (5 bases). The CDR3 length is 15 residues. Trimming removed 4 bases at V and 0 bases at J, with 11 bases between. Germline values: CDR1 SGHRS, CDR2 YFSETQ. CDR3 bases: TGCGCCAGCAGCCCTGGGACGTATAGCAATCAGCCCCAGCATTTT. Its translation: CASSPGTYSNQPQHF.